A selection of T cell receptor beta chains follows, all from one sample in a study of regulatory T cells. Sequencing was performed with immunoSEQ multiplex PCR; in TCRdb, only in-frame clones are kept and a portion is missing. This table has about 2,100 clones, around 64% appearing once. The specimen was CD8+ T cells sorted from blood. The receptor source for this set is a person aged 25 to 45 with CD3G deficiency. The CDR3 runs from the conserved cysteine through the conserved F or W. The order of the fields is V gene, D gene, clone size, J gene, CDR3 protein, CDR3 DNA. A D gene is named only where the DNA matches it firmly. Part of the rows lack a size; the others show once, few, many or a class for expanded clones.

V gene: TRBV28
D gene: .
clone size: .
J gene: TRBJ2-7
CDR3 protein: CASSPRDLSDNSYEQYF
CDR3 DNA: TGTGCCAGCAGTCCCCGCGACCTGAGCGACAACTCCTACGAGCAGTACTTC

V gene: TRBV7-8
D gene: .
clone size: few
J gene: TRBJ2-3
CDR3 protein: CASSLFRTDTQYF
CDR3 DNA: TGTGCCAGCAGCTTATTTAGGACAGATACGCAGTATTTT

V gene: TRBV7-3
D gene: .
clone size: .
J gene: TRBJ2-7
CDR3 protein: CASSLGDSYEQYF
CDR3 DNA: TGTGCCAGCAGCTTAGGGGACTCCTACGAGCAGTACTTC

V gene: TRBV28
D gene: .
clone size: .
J gene: TRBJ2-1
CDR3 protein: CASSPGSGSYNEQFF
CDR3 DNA: TGTGCCAGCAGTCCCGGGAGTGGGTCCTACAATGAGCAGTTCTTC

V gene: TRBV7-9
D gene: .
clone size: .
J gene: TRBJ1-4
CDR3 protein: CASSLARWGTNEKLFF
CDR3 DNA: TGTGCCAGCAGCTTAGCACGCTGGGGAACTAATGAAAAACTGTTTTTT

V gene: TRBV7-5
D gene: .
clone size: .
J gene: TRBJ2-7
CDR3 protein: CASSSDRDRGYEQYF
CDR3 DNA: TGTGCCAGCAGCTCTGACCGGGACAGGGGCTACGAGCAGTACTTC

V gene: TRBV28
D gene: .
clone size: once
J gene: TRBJ1-2
CDR3 protein: CASSLHPTGINYGYTF
CDR3 DNA: TGTGCCAGCAGTTTACATCCCACAGGGATTAACTATGGCTACACCTTC

V gene: TRBV10-3
D gene: .
clone size: .
J gene: TRBJ2-3
CDR3 protein: CAISLDSPTDTQYF
CDR3 DNA: TGTGCCATCAGTCTCGACAGTCCCACAGATACGCAGTATTTT

V gene: TRBV28
D gene: .
clone size: .
J gene: TRBJ2-7
CDR3 protein: CASSLQGLSYEQYF
CDR3 DNA: TGTGCCAGCAGTTTACAGGGGCTCTCCTACGAGCAGTACTTC

V gene: TRBV7-9
D gene: .
clone size: .
J gene: TRBJ2-1
CDR3 protein: CASSPYFGNEQFF
CDR3 DNA: TGTGCCAGCAGCCCTTACTTCGGGAATGAGCAGTTCTTC

V gene: TRBV7-7
D gene: .
clone size: .
J gene: TRBJ2-6
CDR3 protein: CASSFGIATSRANVLTF
CDR3 DNA: TGTGCCAGCAGCTTCGGGATTGCCACAAGTCGGGCCAACGTCCTGACTTTC

V gene: TRBV28
D gene: TRBD1
clone size: few
J gene: TRBJ2-3
CDR3 protein: CASSLGGQDSDTQYF
CDR3 DNA: TGTGCCAGCAGTTTAGGGGGACAGGATTCAGATACGCAGTATTTT

V gene: TRBV10-2
D gene: .
clone size: .
J gene: TRBJ1-1
CDR3 protein: CASSLSVRTEAFF
CDR3 DNA: TGCGCCAGCAGTCTCAGTGTAAGGACTGAAGCTTTCTTT

V gene: TRBV11-2
D gene: .
clone size: .
J gene: TRBJ1-1
CDR3 protein: CASSFGGNTEAFF
CDR3 DNA: TGTGCCAGCAGCTTCGGTGGAAACACTGAAGCTTTCTTT

V gene: TRBV5-1
D gene: TRBD1
clone size: few
J gene: TRBJ1-2
CDR3 protein: CASSLNRDRRYGYTF
CDR3 DNA: TGCGCCAGCAGCTTGAACCGGGACAGAAGGTATGGCTACACCTTC

V gene: TRBV28
D gene: .
clone size: .
J gene: TRBJ2-7
CDR3 protein: CASSLGDTYEQYF
CDR3 DNA: TGTGCCAGCAGTTTAGGGGACACCTACGAGCAGTACTTC

V gene: TRBV28
D gene: TRBD2
clone size: .
J gene: TRBJ2-7
CDR3 protein: CASSDGLAGAYEQYF
CDR3 DNA: TGTGCCAGCAGTGATGGACTAGCGGGAGCCTACGAGCAGTACTTC

V gene: TRBV5-5
D gene: .
clone size: once
J gene: TRBJ1-2
CDR3 protein: CASSFSPRGYNYGYTF
CDR3 DNA: TGTGCCAGCAGCTTCTCACCTCGGGGTTATAACTATGGCTACACCTTC

V gene: TRBV19
D gene: .
clone size: .
J gene: TRBJ2-3
CDR3 protein: CASSIRDRTDTQYF
CDR3 DNA: TGTGCCAGTAGTATCCGGGATCGGACAGATACGCAGTATTTT

V gene: TRBV27
D gene: .
clone size: .
J gene: TRBJ1-6
CDR3 protein: CASKGGSTSSPLHF
CDR3 DNA: TGTGCCAGCAAGGGGGGTTCGACTTCTTCACCCCTCCACTTT